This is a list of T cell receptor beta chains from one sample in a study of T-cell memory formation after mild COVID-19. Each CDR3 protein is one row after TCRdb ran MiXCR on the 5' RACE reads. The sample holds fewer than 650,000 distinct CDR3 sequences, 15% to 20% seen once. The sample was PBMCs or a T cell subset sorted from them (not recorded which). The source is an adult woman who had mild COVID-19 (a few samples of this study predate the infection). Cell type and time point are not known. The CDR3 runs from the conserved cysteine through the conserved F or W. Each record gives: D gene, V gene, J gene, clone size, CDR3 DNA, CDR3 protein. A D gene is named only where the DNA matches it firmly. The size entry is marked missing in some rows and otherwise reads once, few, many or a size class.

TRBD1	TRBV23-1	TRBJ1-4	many	TGCGCCAGCAGCCAAGGGAGGACAGGCACTAATGAAAAACTGTTTTTT	CASSQGRTGTNEKLFF
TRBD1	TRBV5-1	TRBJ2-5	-	TGCGCCAGCAGCTCCTGGACAGGGGAAGAGACCCAGTACTTC	CASSSWTGEETQYF
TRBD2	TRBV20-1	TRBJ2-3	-	TGCAGTGCTAGAGAACTAGCGGGGTATAGCACAGATACGCAGTATTTT	CSARELAGYSTDTQYF
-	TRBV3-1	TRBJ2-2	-	TGTGCCAGCAGCCCCTCTTGGACCGGGGAGCTGTTTTTT	CASSPSWTGELFF
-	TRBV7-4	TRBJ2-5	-	TGTGCCAGCAGTTCTAAAGCGGGCGTAGAGAAGACCCAGTACTTC	CASSSKAGVEKTQYF
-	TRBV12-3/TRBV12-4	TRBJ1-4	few	TGTGCCAGCAGTTTGATACAGGGTGCCGTTGCAACTAATGAAAAACTGTTTTTT	CASSLIQGAVATNEKLFF
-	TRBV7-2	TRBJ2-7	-	TGTGCCAGCAGCTCGCCAGGGAGAGAGCAGTACTTC	CASSSPGREQYF
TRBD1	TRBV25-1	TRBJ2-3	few	TGTGCCAGCAGTGCCCCCGGGACAGGGGCCGATACGCAGTATTTT	CASSAPGTGADTQYF
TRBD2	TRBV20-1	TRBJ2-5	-	TGCAGTGCTAGGGATGCGGGGGGGAGGGAGACCCAGTACTTC	CSARDAGGRETQYF
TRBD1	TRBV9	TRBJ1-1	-	TGTGCCAGCAGCGTGACAGGGGACAGTCTGCAGAACACTGAAGCTTTCTTT	CASSVTGDSLQNTEAFF
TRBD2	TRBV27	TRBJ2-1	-	TGTGCCAGCAGTCCGAAGGGACTAGCCGCATACAATGAGCAGTTCTTC	CASSPKGLAAYNEQFF
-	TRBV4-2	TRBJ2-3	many	TGTGCCAGCAGCCAAGAGGAAGCAGATACGCAGTATTTT	CASSQEEADTQYF
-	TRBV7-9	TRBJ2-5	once	TGTGCCAGCAGCTTAGCAGGTACCTTCCGGGAGACCCAGTACTTC	CASSLAGTFRETQYF
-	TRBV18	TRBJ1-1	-	TGTGCCAGCTCACTCCCGAAGGAAGCTTTCTTT	CASSLPKEAFF
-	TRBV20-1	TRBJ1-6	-	TGCAGTGCTAGGCAGGCTGAGGGTCTTATCCATTCACCCCTCCACTTT	CSARQAEGLIHSPLHF
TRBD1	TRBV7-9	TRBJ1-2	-	TGTGCCAGCAGCTCCCGGACAGGGGATGGCTATGGCTACACCTTC	CASSSRTGDGYGYTF
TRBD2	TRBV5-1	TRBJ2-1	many	TGCGCCAGCAGCTCGAGCGGGGGGGCCAATGAGCAGTTCTTC	CASSSSGGANEQFF
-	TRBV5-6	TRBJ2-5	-	TGTGCCAGCAGCTTAATTGTTGAAGAGACCCAGTACTTC	CASSLIVEETQYF
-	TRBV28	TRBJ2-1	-	TGTGCCAGCAGTACAGGGAGTTGGGATGAGCAGTTCTTC	CASSTGSWDEQFF
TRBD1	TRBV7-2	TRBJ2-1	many	TGTGCCAGCAGCTTAAAAGGACAGGGGTACAATGAGCAGTTCTTC	CASSLKGQGYNEQFF
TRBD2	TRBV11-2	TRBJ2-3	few	TGTGCCAGCAGCTTCGGGACTAGCTCAGATACGCAGTATTTT	CASSFGTSSDTQYF
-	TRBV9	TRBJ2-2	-	TGTGCCAGCAGCCCCCGTCTTCTTAGAAACACCGGGGAGCTGTTTTTT	CASSPRLLRNTGELFF
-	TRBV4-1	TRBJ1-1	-	TGCGCCAGCAGACAATCCGACGGGAACACTGAAGCTTTCTTT	CASRQSDGNTEAFF
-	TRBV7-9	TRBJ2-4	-	TGTGCCAGCAGCTTAGTTGGTAGCGAGGTCATTCAGTACTTC	CASSLVGSEVIQYF